Sequencing of this T cell receptor (beta chain) was carried out in a study of blood T cell repertoires in COVID-19. Study details: Collection of acute and convalescent COVID-19 samples took place in the United States, Italy and Spain. Nucleic acid was either cDNA or gDNA, and it came from T cells, B-cell-depleted T cells, or PBMCs.

Everyone who took part was roughly 18 to 89 years old, and they came from 24 US areas. Participants had their cohort set by participant-reported clinical history. CDR3 length: 14 residues. V lost 6 bases and J lost 6; bases outside the gene matches: 3. Germline assignment: CDR1 MNHEY and CDR2 SVGAGI. Some clones are missing from TCRdb's copy, which holds only in-frame ones; the method was immunoSEQ multiplex PCR. The table has about 160,000 clones, roughly 80% seen once; the top ten hold around 5.3%. Sequencing used PBMCs or T cells enriched from blood (not recorded which). The clonotype comes from a woman in her forties with acute COVID-19. This rearrangement joins TRBV6-5 to TRBJ2-2; the match to TRBD2 covers 11 bases. The CDR3 coding sequence is TGTGCCAGCAGAACTAGCGGGAGAGCCGGGGAGCTGTTTTTT. Translated, it gives CASRTSGRAGELFF.